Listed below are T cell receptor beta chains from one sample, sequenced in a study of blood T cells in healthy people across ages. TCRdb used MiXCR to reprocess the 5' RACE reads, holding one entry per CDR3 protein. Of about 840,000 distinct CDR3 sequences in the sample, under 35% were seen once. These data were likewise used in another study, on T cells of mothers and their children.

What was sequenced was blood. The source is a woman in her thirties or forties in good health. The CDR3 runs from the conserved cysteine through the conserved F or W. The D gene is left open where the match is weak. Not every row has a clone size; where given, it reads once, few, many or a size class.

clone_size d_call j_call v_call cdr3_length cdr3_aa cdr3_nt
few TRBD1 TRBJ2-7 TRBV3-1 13 CASSQQTGGEQYF TGTGCCAGCAGCCAACAGACAGGGGGCGAGCAGTACTTC
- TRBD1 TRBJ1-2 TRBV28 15 CASSILGTGPYGYTF TGTGCCAGCAGTATCCTCGGGACAGGGCCCTATGGCTACACCTTC
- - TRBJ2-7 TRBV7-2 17 CASSLGARGGSSYEQYF TGTGCCAGCAGCTTAGGGGCCCGTGGGGGGAGCTCCTACGAGCAGTACTTC
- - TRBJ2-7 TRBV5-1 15 CASSFGGGRAYEQYF TGCGCCAGCAGCTTCGGTGGGGGTAGGGCCTACGAGCAGTACTTC
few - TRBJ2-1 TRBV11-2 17 CASSLGNGPIEDNEQFF TGTGCCAGCAGCTTAGGGAACGGACCTATTGAGGATAATGAGCAGTTCTTC
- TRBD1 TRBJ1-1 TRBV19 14 CASSIGRGRTEAFF TGTGCCAGTAGTATCGGGAGGGGGCGTACTGAAGCTTTCTTT
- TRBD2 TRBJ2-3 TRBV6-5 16 CASSYSAGGLADTQYF TGTGCCAGCAGTTACTCCGCGGGGGGGCTGGCAGATACGCAGTATTTT
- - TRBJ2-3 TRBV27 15 CTSSPRRVATDTQYF TGTACCAGCAGCCCCCGTCGGGTGGCCACAGATACGCAGTATTTT
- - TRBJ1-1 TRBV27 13 CASSSGHFTEAFF TGTGCCAGCAGTTCGGGGCATTTCACTGAAGCTTTCTTT
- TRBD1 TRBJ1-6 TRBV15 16 CATSRGPDRVGSPLHF TGTGCCACCAGCAGGGGACCAGACAGGGTGGGGTCACCCCTCCACTTT
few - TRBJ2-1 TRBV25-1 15 CASSVQGTRSNEQFF TGTGCCAGCAGTGTACAGGGTACTCGCAGCAATGAGCAGTTCTTC
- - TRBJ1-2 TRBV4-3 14 CASSPGKLDYGYTF TGCGCCAGCAGCCCGGGAAAGCTCGACTATGGCTACACCTTC
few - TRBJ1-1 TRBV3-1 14 CASSPDTLGYGAFF TGTGCCAGCAGCCCGGACACCCTAGGGTATGGAGCTTTCTTT
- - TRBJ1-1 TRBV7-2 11 CASSFKGEAFF TGTGCCAGCAGCTTTAAGGGGGAAGCTTTCTTT
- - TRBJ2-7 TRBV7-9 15 CASSLGMGLYNEQYF TGTGCCAGCAGCTTAGGGATGGGATTGTACAATGAGCAGTACTTC
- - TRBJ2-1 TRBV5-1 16 CASSPYDPTTYNEQFF TGCGCCAGCAGCCCCTATGATCCAACTACCTACAATGAGCAGTTCTTC
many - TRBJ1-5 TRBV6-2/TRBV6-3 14 CASSYLIQGVSQHF TGTGCCAGCAGTTACCTCATACAGGGAGTCAGCCAGCATTTT
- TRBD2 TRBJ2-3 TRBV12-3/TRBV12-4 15 CASQPGLAGSDTQYF TGTGCCAGCCAACCGGGACTAGCGGGGTCAGATACGCAGTATTTT
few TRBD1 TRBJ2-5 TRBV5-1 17 CASSTLPRQGGQETQYF TGCGCCAGCAGCACACTCCCGCGACAGGGGGGCCAAGAGACCCAGTACTTC
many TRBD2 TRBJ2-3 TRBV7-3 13 CASSSNSGNTQYF TGTGCCAGCAGCTCGAATAGCGGGAATACGCAGTATTTT
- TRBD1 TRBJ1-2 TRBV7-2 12 CVSSSRGLGYTF TGTGTCAGCAGCTCCAGGGGGCTTGGCTACACCTTC
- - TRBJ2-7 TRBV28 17 CASMDSRAGLPGYEQYF TGTGCCAGCATGGATTCTAGGGCAGGCCTACCTGGTTACGAGCAGTACTTC
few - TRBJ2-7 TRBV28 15 CASILTGAGGHEQYF TGTGCCAGCATCCTCACAGGGGCAGGAGGGCACGAGCAGTACTTC
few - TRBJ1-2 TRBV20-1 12 CSATQGGNGYTF TGCAGTGCTACGCAGGGAGGGAATGGCTACACCTTC
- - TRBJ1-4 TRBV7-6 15 CASSPPGATNEKLFF TGTGCCAGCAGCCCCCCAGGGGCAACTAATGAAAAACTGTTTTTT
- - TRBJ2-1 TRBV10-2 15 CASSESTSAYNEQFF TGCGCCAGCAGTGAGTCGACCTCCGCCTACAATGAGCAGTTCTTC
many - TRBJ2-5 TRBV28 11 CASRKGETQYF TGTGCCAGCAGGAAGGGAGAGACCCAGTACTTC
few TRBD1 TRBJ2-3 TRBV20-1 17 CSANHPQGDTSTDTQYF TGCAGTGCTAACCATCCCCAGGGGGATACTAGCACAGATACGCAGTATTTT